The clone carrying this T cell receptor beta chain was picked up many times. The antigen is not known. The read stops 3 residues short of the end of the CDR3; the missing end is completed from the germline J gene. Germline loops: CDR1 SGHTA, CDR2 FQGTGA. Unmatched junction bases numbered 6, after V lost 8 bases and J lost 0 bases. The CDR3 contains 14 residues. This specimen comes from a study of T cell clonality in common variable immunodeficiency. General observations from the study: Compared with healthy controls, CVID subjects showed increased TCRbeta clonality, mostly in about a third.

Data came from immunoSEQ multiplex PCR; TCRdb stores just in-frame clones and leaves some out. The sample presents tens of thousands of clones, none singletons. V usage is TRBV7-3 and J usage is TRBJ2-7; the match to TRBD2 covers 8 bases. The source is a person aged 18-69 years in good health. What was sequenced was peripheral blood mononuclear cells. The part of the CDR3 DNA that was read is TGTGCCAGCTCCCTGGCGGGGGGCTCCTACGAG. Its translation: CASSLAGGSYE. The CDR3, in full, reads CASSLAGGSYEQYF.